Below are 19 T cell receptor beta chains sequenced from a single sample in a study of blood T cell repertoires in COVID-19. TCRdb's copy holds only in-frame clones and misses some; the assay was immunoSEQ multiplex PCR. The data show about 90,000 clones, about four fifths seen once. The sample taken for sequencing was peripheral blood. These receptors all stem from a woman aged 80 or older with acute or convalescent COVID-19.

J is TRBJ1-4 and V is TRBV28; 11 bases are a match to TRBD1. Germline V CDR1 and CDR2: MDHEN, SYDVKM. The CDR3 is 15 amino acids. Trimming took 5 bases from V and 8 from J; bases not matched to a gene: 7. The CDR3 region is CASSPRTGGREKLFF. For the CDR3, the DNA is TGTGCCAGCAGTCCAAGGACAGGGGGCCGGGAAAAACTGTTTTTT.

The chain is built from TRBV3-1 (or the pseudogene TRBV3-2) and TRBJ2-5, with D tentatively TRBD2 (6 bases). There are 13 residues in the CDR3. V was cut by 1 base and J by 6 bases, with 9 bases left in between. In germline, CDR1 is LGHDT, CDR2 YNNKEL (reference sequence). CDR3: CASSQGGEQTQYF. CDR3 sequence (DNA): TGTGCCAGCAGCCAAGGCGGGGAACAGACCCAGTACTTC.

The V call is TRBV6-6, the J call TRBJ1-2; D call uncertain. V shed 0 bases and J shed 4 bases, with 12 bases lying between them. Germline V gene lookup returns CDR1 MNHNY and CDR2 SVGAGI (reference sequence). This CDR3 is 15 amino acids long. CDR3 DNA: TGTGCCAGCAGTTACTCACCCGACATCTCCTATGGCTACACCTTC. Amino acids: CASSYSPDISYGYTF.

The chain links TRBV5-1 to TRBJ2-3; D possibly corresponds to TRBD1 (6 bases). This CDR3 comprises 15 residues. Trimming removed 0 bases from V and 0 bases from J, with 8 bases in between. Germline CDR1 SGHRS, CDR2 YFSETQ. The CDR3 here is CASSLVTGSTDTQYF. The CDR3 region has the DNA TGCGCCAGCAGCTTGGTGACAGGCAGCACAGATACGCAGTATTTT.

The CDR3 DNA follows: TGTGCTAGTGGTTTGGTAATAGCGGGGGGGCCGGGTGAGCAGTTCTTC. Translating it yields CASGLVIAGGPGEQFF. The V call is TRBV12-5, the J call TRBJ2-1; 11 bases agree with TRBD2. Trimming took 0 bases from V and 9 from J; bases not matched to a gene: 7. The V gene's germline CDR1 is LGHNT and CDR2 FRNRAP. The CDR3 consists of 16 residues. Looking up the rest from reference TRBV12-5 and TRBJ2-1 gives the full variable domain: DARVTQTPRHKVTEMGQEVTMRCQPILGHNTVFWYRQTMMQGLELLAYFRNRAPLDDSGMPKDRFSAEMPDATLATLKIQPSEPRDSAVYFCASGLVIAGGPGEQFFGPGTRLTVL.

The chain is built from TRBV6-4 and TRBJ2-1; 9 positions match TRBD2. CDR3 size: 16 residues. Trimming at V came to 3 bases and at J to 9 bases, leaving 12 bases not matched to a gene. CDR1 is MRHNA and CDR2 is SNTAGT in the germline V gene. This CDR3 is CASSESAGGRWGEQFF. In nucleotides, the CDR3 is TGTGCCAGCAGTGAATCGGCGGGAGGGCGCTGGGGTGAGCAGTTCTTC.

This rearrangement joins TRBV6-1 to TRBJ1-2, with 7 bases matching TRBD1. Per the germline V gene, CDR1 is MNHNS and CDR2 is SASEGT. V gave up 4 bases and J gave up 0 bases; unmatched junction bases: 8. The CDR3 loop spans 16 amino acids. DNA for the CDR3: TGTGCCAGCAGTGCAGCAAGGACAGGCCCTAACTATGGCTACACCTTC. As protein: CASSAARTGPNYGYTF.

This clone was found once. This sequence joins TRBV19 and TRBJ2-7, with D possibly TRBD1 on 6 matching bases. V was cut by 3 bases and J by 5 bases, with 14 bases left in between. CDR1 and CDR2 from the germline V gene are LNHDA and SQIVND (reference sequence). The CDR3 is 14 residues long. The CDR3 DNA reads TGTGCCAGTAGTATCGGGCAGGGGTGGAACGAGCAGTACTTC. This translates into CASSIGQGWNEQYF. The variable domain in full, completed from reference TRBV19 and TRBJ2-7, reads DGGITQSPKYLFRKEGQNVTLSCEQNLNHDAMYWYRQDPGQGLRLIYYSQIVNDFQKGDIAEGYSVSREKKESFPLTVTSAQKNPTAFYLCASSIGQGWNEQYFGPGTRLTVT.

In nucleotides, the CDR3 is TGTGCCAGCAGCCCCCGACCCCTAGGGGGTGAAAAACTGTTTTTT. It encodes CASSPRPLGGEKLFF. The gene calls are TRBV7-2 and TRBJ1-4, with a possible D match to TRBD1 (6 bases). Germline CDR1 is SGHTA and CDR2 is FQGNSA. With 5 bases removed from V and 7 bases from J, the gap between germline ends came to 17 bases. This CDR3 has 15 residues.

CDR3 residues: CASSFTGWDSYEQYF. DNA of the CDR3: TGTGCCAGCAGTTTCACAGGGTGGGACTCCTACGAGCAGTACTTC. This sequence joins TRBV28 and TRBJ2-7, with a tentative D call TRBD1 (6 bases). CDR1 and CDR2 from the germline V gene are MDHEN and SYDVKM. This CDR3 has 15 amino acids. Trimming cost V 3 bases and J 0 bases, with 12 bases left between them.

This clone was seen only a few times. This rearrangement joins TRBV6-6 to TRBJ2-7; D might be TRBD1 (6 bases). This CDR3 has 13 amino acids. Germline lookup yields CDR1 MNHNY and CDR2 SVGAGI (reference sequence). Trimming pared 2 bases from V and 4 bases from J, leaving 9 bases between. CDR3 amino acids: CASSYVRGYEQYF. CDR3 in DNA: TGTGCCAGCAGTTACGTGAGGGGGTACGAGCAGTACTTC.

The gene calls are TRBV6-6 and TRBJ1-3; D unresolved. V lost 6 bases to trimming and J lost 0 bases, with 9 bases between them. The length of the CDR3 is 14 residues. The germline CDR1 and CDR2 sequences are MNHNY and SVGAGI (reference sequence). The DNA for the CDR3 is TGTGCCAGCAGCTGGACTGTCTCTGGAAACACCATATATTTT. Protein: CASSWTVSGNTIYF.

In regard to this clone: A read error may produce the germline difference seen at one junction end. V usage is TRBV7-7 and J usage is TRBJ2-7; 15 nucleotides line up with TRBD2. CDR1 is SSHAT, CDR2 FNYEAQ, per germline (reference sequence). The CDR3 runs 17 residues. The CDR3 loop is CASSPGLAGGPQGEQYF. The CDR3 region has the DNA TGTGCTAGCAGCCCCGGACTAGCGGGAGGGCCCCAGGGCGAGCAGTACTTC.

This clone was seen once. The DNA for the CDR3 is TGTGCCAGCAGCTTGGCTGGCCAGGGGGCGCATCTCATTCAGTACTTC. Encoded protein: CASSLAGQGAHLIQYF. This sequence joins TRBV7-2 and TRBJ2-4; 8 nucleotides match TRBD1. Looked up from germline, CDR1 is SGHTA and CDR2 is FQGNSA. This CDR3 comprises 16 residues. Unmatched junction bases numbered 13, after V lost 3 bases and J lost 9 bases.

This chain links TRBV2 with TRBJ1-5, with 8 bases fitting TRBD1. In germline, CDR1 is SNHLY, CDR2 FYNNEI. J was trimmed by 4 bases and V by 6 bases; bases with no gene match: 8. CDR3 length equals 15 residues. The DNA of the CDR3 is TGTGCCAGCAGCCCCCGACAGGGGTCAAATCAGCCCCAGCATTTT. Its translation is CASSPRQGSNQPQHF. Full variable domain (missing parts from reference TRBV2 and TRBJ1-5): EPEVTQTPSHQVTQMGQEVILRCVPISNHLYFYWYRQILGQKVEFLVSFYNNEISEKSEIFDDQFSVERPDGSNFTLKIRSTKLEDSAMYFCASSPRQGSNQPQHFGDGTRLSIL.

The chain has TRBV5-1 and TRBJ1-1; possibly TRBD1 for D (5 bases). V was shortened by 0 bases and J by 1 base, with 10 bases between the two germline ends. In germline, CDR1 is SGHRS, CDR2 YFSETQ. This CDR3 has 15 residues. The DNA of the CDR3 is TGCGCCAGCAGCTTGGCCTTTGGACAGAACACTGAAGCTTTCTTT. It codes for CASSLAFGQNTEAFF.

The chain employs TRBV7-2 and TRBJ2-2; D possibly corresponds to TRBD1 (6 bases). Looked up from germline, CDR1 is SGHTA and CDR2 is FQGNSA. V lost 1 base to trimming and J lost 6 bases, with 12 bases between them. CDR3 length: 15 amino acids. DNA for the CDR3: TGTGCCAGCAGCTTAGAAAGGGCAGGGGCCGGGGAGCTGTTTTTT. It is translated as CASSLERAGAGELFF.

The chain has TRBV18 and TRBJ2-3, with 9 bases matching TRBD1. Trimming removed 2 bases from V and 5 bases from J; junction bases left unmatched: 8. CDR3 length: 16 amino acids. Looked up from germline, CDR1 is KGHSH and CDR2 is LQKENI. CDR3 DNA sequence: TGTGCCAGCTCACCAACACTTGGACAGGGGAAAGATACGCAGTATTTT. This sequence encodes CASSPTLGQGKDTQYF. Using reference TRBV18 and TRBJ2-3 for the parts outside the CDR3, the full variable domain is NAGVMQNPRHLVRRRGQEARLRCSPMKGHSHVYWYRQLPEEGLKFMVYLQKENIIDESGMPKERFSAEFPKEGPSILRIQQVVRGDSAAYFCASSPTLGQGKDTQYFGPGTRLTVL.

V gene TRBV27 combines with J gene TRBJ2-5; 12 bases are a match to TRBD1. J gave up 5 bases and V 6 bases, and 13 bases lay outside the gene matches. The germline V gene encodes CDR1 MNHEY and CDR2 SMNVEV (reference sequence). The CDR3 has 17 amino acids. CDR3 DNA: TGTGCCAGCAGCCGTTCCGGGACAGGGGGCCTAGGGGAGACCCAGTACTTC. This encodes CASSRSGTGGLGETQYF.